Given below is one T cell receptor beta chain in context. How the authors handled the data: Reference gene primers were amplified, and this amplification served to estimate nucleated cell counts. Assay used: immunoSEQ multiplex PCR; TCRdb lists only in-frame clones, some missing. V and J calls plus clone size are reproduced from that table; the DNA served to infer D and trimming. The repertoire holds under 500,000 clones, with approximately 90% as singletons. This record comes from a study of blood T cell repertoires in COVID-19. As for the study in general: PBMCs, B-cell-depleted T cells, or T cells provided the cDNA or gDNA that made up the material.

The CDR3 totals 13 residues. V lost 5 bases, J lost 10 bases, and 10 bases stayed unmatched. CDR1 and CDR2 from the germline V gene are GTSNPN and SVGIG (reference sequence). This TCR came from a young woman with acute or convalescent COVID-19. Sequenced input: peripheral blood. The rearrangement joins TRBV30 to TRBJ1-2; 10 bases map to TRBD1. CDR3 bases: TGTGCCTGGGCACCGAAAGGGACAGGGGCCTACACCTTC. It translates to CAWAPKGTGAYTF.